This TCR beta chain was identified during a study of blood T cell repertoires in COVID-19. At the level of the study: PBMCs, B-cell-depleted T cells, or T cells provided the cDNA or gDNA that made up the material.

This clone has only a few counts. Clones were read by immunoSEQ multiplex PCR, and TCRdb kept only the in-frame ones, dropping some. The sample lists fewer than 300,000 clones; 81% were seen once. CDR3 length: 17 amino acids. Trimming shortened V by 0 bases and J by 1 base, and 13 bases separated the two germline ends. Germline V gene lookup returns CDR1 MGHRA and CDR2 YSYEKL. This TCR derives from an older woman with active or convalescent COVID-19. The sequenced sample consisted of peripheral blood. The J gene is TRBJ1-3, the V gene TRBV4-1; D might be TRBD1 (5 bases). The CDR3 DNA reads TGCGCCAGCAGCCAAGAACTGTGGAGGGGATCTGGAAACACCATATATTTT. Amino acid sequence: CASSQELWRGSGNTIYF.